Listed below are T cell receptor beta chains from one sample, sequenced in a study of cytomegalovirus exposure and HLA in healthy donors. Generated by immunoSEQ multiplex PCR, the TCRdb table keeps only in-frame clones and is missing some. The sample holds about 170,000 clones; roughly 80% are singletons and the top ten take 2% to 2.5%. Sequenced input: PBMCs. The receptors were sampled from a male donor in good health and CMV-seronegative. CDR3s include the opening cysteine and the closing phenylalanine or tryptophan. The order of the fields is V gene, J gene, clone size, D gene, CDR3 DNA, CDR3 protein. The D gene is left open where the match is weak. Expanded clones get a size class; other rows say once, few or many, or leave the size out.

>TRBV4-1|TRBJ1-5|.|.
TGCGCCAGCAGCCAAGAGGGTCAGGGGTACGCGAGTCAGCCCCAGCATTTT
CASSQEGQGYASQPQHF
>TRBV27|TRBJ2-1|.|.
TGTGCCAGCAGTTTATCTTCAGGGGTCGATGAGCAGTTCTTC
CASSLSSGVDEQFF
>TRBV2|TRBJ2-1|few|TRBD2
TGTGCCAGCAACCGAGCGGGGGGGACGAGCAATGAGCAGTTCTTC
CASNRAGGTSNEQFF
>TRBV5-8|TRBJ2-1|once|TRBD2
TGTGCCAGCAGCTTGGGACTAGCGGGTTCCTACAATGAGCAGTTCTTC
CASSLGLAGSYNEQFF
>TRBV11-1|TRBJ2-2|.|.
TGTGCCAGCACCAGAAAAGCCCAGGGTCGCGCCGGGGAGCTGTTTTTT
CASTRKAQGRAGELFF
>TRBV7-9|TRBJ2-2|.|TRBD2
TGTGCCAGCAGCCCTTCGCTAGCGGGAGGTCTCAGGGAGCTGTTTTTT
CASSPSLAGGLRELFF
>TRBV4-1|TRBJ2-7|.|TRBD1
TGCGCCAGCAGCCAAGACCCCGGGACAGGGACCTACGAGCAGTACTTC
CASSQDPGTGTYEQYF
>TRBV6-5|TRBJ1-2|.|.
TGTGCCAGCAGTGACAGGACAGCTAACTATGGCTACACCTTC
CASSDRTANYGYTF
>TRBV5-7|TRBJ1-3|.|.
TGTGCCAGCAGCTTGGGGGTGGGGCTAGTAGGAAACACCATATATTTT
CASSLGVGLVGNTIYF
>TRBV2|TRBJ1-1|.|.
TGTGCCAGCATGGTCAGGGCGAACACTGAAGCTTTCTTT
CASMVRANTEAFF
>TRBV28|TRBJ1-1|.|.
TGTGCCAGCACCGATCGGAGTATCGTCGCTGAAGCTTTCTTT
CASTDRSIVAEAFF
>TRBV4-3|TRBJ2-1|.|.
TGCGCCAGCAGCCAAGATTCTCCAGCGTTCTACAATGAGCAGTTCTTC
CASSQDSPAFYNEQFF
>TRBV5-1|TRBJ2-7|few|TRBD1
TGCGCCAGCAGCTTGACAGGGGTCTCCTACGAGCAGTACTTC
CASSLTGVSYEQYF
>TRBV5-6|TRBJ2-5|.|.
TGTGCCAGCAGCAAACGACAGGTGGGGGAGACCCAGTACTTC
CASSKRQVGETQYF
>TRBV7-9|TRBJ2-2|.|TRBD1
TGTGCCAGCAGCTTTTTATCAGGGGGCAAGATGTCCGGGGAGCTGTTTTTT
CASSFLSGGKMSGELFF
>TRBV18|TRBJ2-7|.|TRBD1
TGTGCCAGCCAACCGGGACAGTACTCCTACGAGCAGTACTTC
CASQPGQYSYEQYF
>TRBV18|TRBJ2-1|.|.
TGTGCCAGCTCACCGATCGATCCGGGTGAGCAGTTCTTC
CASSPIDPGEQFF
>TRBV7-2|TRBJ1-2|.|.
TGTGCCAGCAGTCGACAGGTGTATAACTATGGCTACACCTTC
CASSRQVYNYGYTF
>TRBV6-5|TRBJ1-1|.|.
TGTGCCAGCAGTTACGTAACCCTCGGGGAGAACACTGAAGCTTTCTTT
CASSYVTLGENTEAFF
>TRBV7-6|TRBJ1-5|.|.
TGTGCCAGCAGCGTTAGTGGTGCCTCGAATCAGCCCCAGCATTTT
CASSVSGASNQPQHF
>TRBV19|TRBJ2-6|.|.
TGTGCCAGTAATCCTCAGGGCTCTGGGGCCAACGTCCTGACTTTC
CASNPQGSGANVLTF
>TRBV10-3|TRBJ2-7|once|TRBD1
TGTGCCACCGACAGGGGTTTTACCTACGAGCAGTACTTC
CATDRGFTYEQYF
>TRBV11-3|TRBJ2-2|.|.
TGTGCCAGCAGCCTCTCCGGAGGACCCGCCGGGGAGCTGTTTTTT
CASSLSGGPAGELFF
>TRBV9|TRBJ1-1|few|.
TGTGCCAGCAACCCCTCGGAGCCAATGAACACTGAAGCTTTCTTT
CASNPSEPMNTEAFF
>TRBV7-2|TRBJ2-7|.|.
TGTGCCAGCAGCCTTACCCCGGGACGGGGGTACGAGCAGTACTTC
CASSLTPGRGYEQYF
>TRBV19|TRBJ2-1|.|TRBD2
TGTGCCAGTAGTATAGCGGGGGGACTAGACTTCTCCTACAATGAGCAGTTCTTC
CASSIAGGLDFSYNEQFF
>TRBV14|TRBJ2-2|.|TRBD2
TGTGCCAGCAGCCCGGGACTAGCGGGAGTAAGGACCGGGGAGCTGTTTTTT
CASSPGLAGVRTGELFF